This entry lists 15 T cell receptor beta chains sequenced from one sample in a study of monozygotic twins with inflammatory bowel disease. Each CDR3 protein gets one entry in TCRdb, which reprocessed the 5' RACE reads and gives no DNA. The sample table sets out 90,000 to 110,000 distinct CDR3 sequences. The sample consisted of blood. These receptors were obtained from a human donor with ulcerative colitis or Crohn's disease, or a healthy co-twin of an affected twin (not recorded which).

The chain's CDR3 is CASSPGRASGNTIYF. The gene calls are TRBV7-9 and TRBJ1-3. CDR1 SEHNR and CDR2 FQNEAQ come from the germline V gene (reference sequence). This CDR3 is 15 amino acids long.

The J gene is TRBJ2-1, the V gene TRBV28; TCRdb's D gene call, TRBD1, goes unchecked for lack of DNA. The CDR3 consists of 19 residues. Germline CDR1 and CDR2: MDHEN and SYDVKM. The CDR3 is CASSPREETGNSAYNEQFF.

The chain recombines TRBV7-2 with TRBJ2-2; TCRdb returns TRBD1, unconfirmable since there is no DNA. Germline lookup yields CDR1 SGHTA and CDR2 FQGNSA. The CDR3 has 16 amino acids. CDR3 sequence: CASSLEARGNTGELFF. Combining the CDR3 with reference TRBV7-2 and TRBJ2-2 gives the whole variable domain GAGVSQSPSNKVTEKGKDVELRCDPISGHTALYWYRQSLGQGLEFLIYFQGNSAPDKSGLPSDRFSAERTGGSVSTLTIQRTQQEDSAVYLCASSLEARGNTGELFFGEGSRLTVL.

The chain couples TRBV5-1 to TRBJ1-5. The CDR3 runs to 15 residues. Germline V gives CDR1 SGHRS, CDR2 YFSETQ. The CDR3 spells CASSLDGRRNQPQHF.

The CDR3 sequence: CASSFSPAGGTDTQYF. V gene TRBV5-1 combines with J gene TRBJ2-3; as DNA is missing, the TRBD2 call by TCRdb cannot be tested. This CDR3 has 16 amino acids. Per germline, CDR1 SGHRS and CDR2 YFSETQ.

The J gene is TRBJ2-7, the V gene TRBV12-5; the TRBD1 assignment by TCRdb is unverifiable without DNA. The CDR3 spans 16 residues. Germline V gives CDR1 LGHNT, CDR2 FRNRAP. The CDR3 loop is CASGLVHRGFSYEQYF.

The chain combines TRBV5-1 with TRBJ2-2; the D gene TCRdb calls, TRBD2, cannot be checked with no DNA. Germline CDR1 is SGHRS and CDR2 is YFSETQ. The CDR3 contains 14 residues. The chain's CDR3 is CASSLVRTPGELFF.

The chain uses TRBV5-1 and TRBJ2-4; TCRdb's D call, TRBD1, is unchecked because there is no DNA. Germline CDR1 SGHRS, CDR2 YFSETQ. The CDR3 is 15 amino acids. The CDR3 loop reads CASSLDGAEVNIQYF.

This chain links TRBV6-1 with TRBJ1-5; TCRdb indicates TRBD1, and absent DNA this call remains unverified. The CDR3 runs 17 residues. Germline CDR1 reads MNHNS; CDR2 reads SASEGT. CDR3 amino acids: CASSRGGQGGGNQPQHF.

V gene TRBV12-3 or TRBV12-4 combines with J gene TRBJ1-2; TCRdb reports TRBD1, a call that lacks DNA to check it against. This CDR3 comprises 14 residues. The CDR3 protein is CASSTEGAHYGYTF.

The CDR3 is CASRLTAGAVYGYTF. This chain connects TRBV4-1 to TRBJ1-2; there is no DNA to check the TCRdb D call of TRBD1. Germline V gene lookup returns CDR1 MGHRA and CDR2 YSYEKL. The CDR3 sequence is 15 residues long.

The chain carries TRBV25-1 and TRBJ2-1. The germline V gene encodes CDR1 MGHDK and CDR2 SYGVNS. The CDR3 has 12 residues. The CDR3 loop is CASSEPNNEQFF.

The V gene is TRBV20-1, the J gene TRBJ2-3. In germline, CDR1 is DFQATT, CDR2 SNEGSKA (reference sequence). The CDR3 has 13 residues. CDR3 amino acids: CSVEKISTDTQYF.

This CDR3 reads CASSGGTGSTGELFF. This sequence joins TRBV5-1 and TRBJ2-2; TCRdb's D call, TRBD1, is unchecked because there is no DNA. The CDR3 length is 15 residues. Germline CDR1 SGHRS, CDR2 YFSETQ.

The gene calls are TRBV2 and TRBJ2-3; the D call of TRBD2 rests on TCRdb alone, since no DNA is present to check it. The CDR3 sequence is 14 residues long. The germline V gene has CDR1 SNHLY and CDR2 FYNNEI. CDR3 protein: CASTPGGWADTQYF.